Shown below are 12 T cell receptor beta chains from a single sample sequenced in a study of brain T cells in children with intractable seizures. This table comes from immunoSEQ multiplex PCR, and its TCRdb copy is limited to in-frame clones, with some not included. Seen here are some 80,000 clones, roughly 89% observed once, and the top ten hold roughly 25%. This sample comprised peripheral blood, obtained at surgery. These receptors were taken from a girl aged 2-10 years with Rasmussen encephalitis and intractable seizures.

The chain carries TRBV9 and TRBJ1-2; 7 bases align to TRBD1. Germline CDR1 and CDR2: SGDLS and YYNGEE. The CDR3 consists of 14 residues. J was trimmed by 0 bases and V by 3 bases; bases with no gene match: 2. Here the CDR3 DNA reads TGTGCCAGCAGCGGGACAGGTGCTAACTATGGCTACACCTTC. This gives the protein CASSGTGANYGYTF.

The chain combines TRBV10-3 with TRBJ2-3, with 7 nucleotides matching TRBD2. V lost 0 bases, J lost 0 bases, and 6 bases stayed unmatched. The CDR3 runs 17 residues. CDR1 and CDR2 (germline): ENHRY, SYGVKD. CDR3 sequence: CAISESGLAASTDTQYF. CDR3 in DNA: TGTGCCATCAGTGAGTCGGGGCTAGCGGCTAGCACAGATACGCAGTATTTT.

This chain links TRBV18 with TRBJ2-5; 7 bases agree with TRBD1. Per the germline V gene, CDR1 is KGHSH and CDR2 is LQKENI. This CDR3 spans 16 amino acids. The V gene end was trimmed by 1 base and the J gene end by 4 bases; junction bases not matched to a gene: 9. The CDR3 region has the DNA TGTGCCAGCTCACCACTTAATGAACAGGGGAGAGAGACCCAGTACTTC. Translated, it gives CASSPLNEQGRETQYF.

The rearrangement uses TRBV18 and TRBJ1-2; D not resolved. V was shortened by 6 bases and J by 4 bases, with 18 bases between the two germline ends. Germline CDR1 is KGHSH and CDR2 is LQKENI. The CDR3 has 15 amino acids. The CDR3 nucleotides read TGTGCCAGCTCTCGCTTAAAGGACGGCACCTATGGCTACACCTTC. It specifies CASSRLKDGTYGYTF.

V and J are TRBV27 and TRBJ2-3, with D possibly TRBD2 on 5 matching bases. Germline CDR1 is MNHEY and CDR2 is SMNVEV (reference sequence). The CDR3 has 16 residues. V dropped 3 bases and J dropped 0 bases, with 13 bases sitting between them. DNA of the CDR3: TGTGCCAGCAGTTTGAGAGTAGCGCGCAGCACAGATACGCAGTATTTT. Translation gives CASSLRVARSTDTQYF.

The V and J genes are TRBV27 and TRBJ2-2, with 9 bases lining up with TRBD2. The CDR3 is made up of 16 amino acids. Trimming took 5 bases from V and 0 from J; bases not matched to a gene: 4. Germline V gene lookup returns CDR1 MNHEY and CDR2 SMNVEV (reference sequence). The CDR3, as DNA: TGTGCCAGCAGTCCGACTAGCGGTCCGAACACCGGGGAGCTGTTTTTT. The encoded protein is CASSPTSGPNTGELFF.

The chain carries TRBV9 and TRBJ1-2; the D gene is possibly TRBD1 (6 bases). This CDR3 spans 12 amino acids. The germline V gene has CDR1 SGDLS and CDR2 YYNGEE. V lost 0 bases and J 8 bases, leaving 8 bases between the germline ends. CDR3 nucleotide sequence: TGTGCCAGCAGCGTAGGAACAGGGGGCTACACCTTC. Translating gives CASSVGTGGYTF.

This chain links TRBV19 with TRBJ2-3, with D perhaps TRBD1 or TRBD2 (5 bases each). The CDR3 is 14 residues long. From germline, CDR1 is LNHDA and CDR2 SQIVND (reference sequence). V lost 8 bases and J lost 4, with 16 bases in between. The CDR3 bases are TGTGCCAGTTCGGGACCAATGGGGGCAGATACGCAGTATTTT. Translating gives CASSGPMGADTQYF.

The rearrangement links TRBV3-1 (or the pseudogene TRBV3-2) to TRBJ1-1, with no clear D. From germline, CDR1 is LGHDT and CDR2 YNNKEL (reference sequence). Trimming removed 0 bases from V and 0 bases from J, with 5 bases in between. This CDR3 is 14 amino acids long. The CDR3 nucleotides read TGTGCCAGCAGCCAAGATGGCATGAACACTGAAGCTTTCTTT. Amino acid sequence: CASSQDGMNTEAFF.

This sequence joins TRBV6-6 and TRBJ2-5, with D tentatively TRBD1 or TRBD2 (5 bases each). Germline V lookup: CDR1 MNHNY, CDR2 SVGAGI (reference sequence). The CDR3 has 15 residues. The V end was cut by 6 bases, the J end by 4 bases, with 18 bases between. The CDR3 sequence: CASRGRDRLRETQYF. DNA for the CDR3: TGTGCCAGCAGGGGCCGGGACCGACTCAGAGAGACCCAGTACTTC.

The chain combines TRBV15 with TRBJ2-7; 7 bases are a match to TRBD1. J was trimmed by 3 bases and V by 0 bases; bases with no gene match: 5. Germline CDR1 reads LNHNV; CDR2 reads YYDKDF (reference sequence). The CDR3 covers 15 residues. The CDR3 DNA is TGTGCCACCAGCAGAGATCGGCAGGGGGTCTACGAGCAGTACTTC. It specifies CATSRDRQGVYEQYF.

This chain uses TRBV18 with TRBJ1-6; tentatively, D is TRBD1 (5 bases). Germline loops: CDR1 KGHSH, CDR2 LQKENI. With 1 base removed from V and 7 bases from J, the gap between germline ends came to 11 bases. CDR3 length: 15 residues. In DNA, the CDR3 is TGTGCCAGCTCACCACGGGGGGGGTGGAATTCACCCCTCCACTTT. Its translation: CASSPRGGWNSPLHF.